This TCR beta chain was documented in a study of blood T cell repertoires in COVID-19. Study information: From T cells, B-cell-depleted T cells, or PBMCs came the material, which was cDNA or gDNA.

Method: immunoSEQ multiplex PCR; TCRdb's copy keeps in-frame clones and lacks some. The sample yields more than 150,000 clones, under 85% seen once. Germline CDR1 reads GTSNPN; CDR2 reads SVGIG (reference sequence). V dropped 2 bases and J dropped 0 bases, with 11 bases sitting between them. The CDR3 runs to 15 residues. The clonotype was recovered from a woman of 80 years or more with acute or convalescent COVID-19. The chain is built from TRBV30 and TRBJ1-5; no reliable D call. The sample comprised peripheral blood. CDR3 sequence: CAWSRGGGSNQPQHF. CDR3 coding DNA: TGTGCCTGGAGTCGCGGTGGAGGTAGCAATCAGCCCCAGCATTTT. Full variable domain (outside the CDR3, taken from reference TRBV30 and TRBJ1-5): SQTIHQWPATLVQPVGSPLSLECTVEGTSNPNLYWYRQAAGRGLQLLFYSVGIGQISSEVPQNLSASRPQDRQFILSSKKLLLSDSGFYLCAWSRGGGSNQPQHFGDGTRLSIL.